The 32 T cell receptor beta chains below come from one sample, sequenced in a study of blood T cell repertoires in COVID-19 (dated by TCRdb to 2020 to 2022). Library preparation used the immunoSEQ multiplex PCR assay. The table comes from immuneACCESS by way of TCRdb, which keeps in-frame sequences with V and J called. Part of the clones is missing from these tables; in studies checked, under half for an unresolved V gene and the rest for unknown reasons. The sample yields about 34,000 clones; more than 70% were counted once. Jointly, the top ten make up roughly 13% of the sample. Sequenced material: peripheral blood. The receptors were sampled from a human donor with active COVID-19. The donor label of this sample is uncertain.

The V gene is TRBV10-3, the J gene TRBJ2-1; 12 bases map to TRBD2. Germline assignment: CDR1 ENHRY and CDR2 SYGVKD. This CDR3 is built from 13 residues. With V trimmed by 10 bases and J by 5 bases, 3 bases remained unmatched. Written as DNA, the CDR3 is TGTGCCACCCGACTAGCGGGAGACAATGAGCAGTTCTTC. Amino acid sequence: CATRLAGDNEQFF.

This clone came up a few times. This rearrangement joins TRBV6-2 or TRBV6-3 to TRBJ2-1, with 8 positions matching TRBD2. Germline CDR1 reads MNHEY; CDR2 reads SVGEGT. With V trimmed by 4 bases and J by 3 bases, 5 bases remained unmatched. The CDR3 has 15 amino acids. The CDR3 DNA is TGTGCCAGCAGTTGGGCGGGACTAGTCTACAATGAGCAGTTCTTC. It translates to CASSWAGLVYNEQFF.

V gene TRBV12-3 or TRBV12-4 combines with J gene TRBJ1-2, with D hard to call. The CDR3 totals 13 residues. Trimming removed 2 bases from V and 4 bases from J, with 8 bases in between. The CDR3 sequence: CASSLLRFYGYTF. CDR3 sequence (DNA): TGTGCCAGCAGTTTATTGCGGTTCTATGGCTACACCTTC.

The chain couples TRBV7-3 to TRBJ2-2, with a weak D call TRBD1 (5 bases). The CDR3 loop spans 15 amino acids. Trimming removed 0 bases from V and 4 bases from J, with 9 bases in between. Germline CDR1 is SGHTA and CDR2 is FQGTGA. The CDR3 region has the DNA TGTGCCAGCAGCTTAACTGGACACAGCACCGGGGAGCTGTTTTTT. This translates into CASSLTGHSTGELFF. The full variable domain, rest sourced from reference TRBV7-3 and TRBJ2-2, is GAGVSQTPSNKVTEKGKYVELRCDPISGHTALYWYRQSLGQGPEFLIYFQGTGAADDSGLPNDRFFAVRPEGSVSTLKIQRTERGDSAVYLCASSLTGHSTGELFFGEGSRLTVL.

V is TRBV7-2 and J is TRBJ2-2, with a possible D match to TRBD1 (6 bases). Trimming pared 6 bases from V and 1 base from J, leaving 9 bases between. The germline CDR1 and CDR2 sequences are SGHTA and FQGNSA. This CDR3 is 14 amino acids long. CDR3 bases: TGTGCCAGCAGATTGACAGGGAACACCGGGGAGCTGTTTTTT. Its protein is CASRLTGNTGELFF. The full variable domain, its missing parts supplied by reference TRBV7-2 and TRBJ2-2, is GAGVSQSPSNKVTEKGKDVELRCDPISGHTALYWYRQSLGQGLEFLIYFQGNSAPDKSGLPSDRFSAERTGGSVSTLTIQRTQQEDSAVYLCASRLTGNTGELFFGEGSRLTVL.

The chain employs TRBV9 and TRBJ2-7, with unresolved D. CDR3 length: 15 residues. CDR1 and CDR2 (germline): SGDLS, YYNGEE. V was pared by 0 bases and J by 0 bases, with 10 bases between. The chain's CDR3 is CASSVGPESSYEQYF. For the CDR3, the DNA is TGTGCCAGCAGCGTAGGCCCGGAGAGCTCCTACGAGCAGTACTTC.

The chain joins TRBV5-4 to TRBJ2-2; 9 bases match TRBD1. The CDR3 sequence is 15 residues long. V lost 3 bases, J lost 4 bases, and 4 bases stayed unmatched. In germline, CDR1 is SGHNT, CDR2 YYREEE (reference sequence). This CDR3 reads CASSWDREFTGELFF. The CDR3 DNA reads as TGTGCCAGCAGCTGGGACAGGGAATTCACCGGGGAGCTGTTTTTT. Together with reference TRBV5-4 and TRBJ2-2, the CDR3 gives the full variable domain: ETGVTQSPTHLIKTRGQQVTLRCSSQSGHNTVSWYQQALGQGPQFIFQYYREEENGRGNFPPRFSGLQFPNYSSELNVNALELDDSALYLCASSWDREFTGELFFGEGSRLTVL.

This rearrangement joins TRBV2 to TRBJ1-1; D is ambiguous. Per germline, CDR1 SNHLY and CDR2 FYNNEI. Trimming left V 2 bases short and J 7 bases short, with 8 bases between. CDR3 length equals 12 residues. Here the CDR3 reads CASSESGGEAFF. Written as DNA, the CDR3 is TGTGCCAGCAGTGAAAGTGGAGGTGAAGCTTTCTTT.

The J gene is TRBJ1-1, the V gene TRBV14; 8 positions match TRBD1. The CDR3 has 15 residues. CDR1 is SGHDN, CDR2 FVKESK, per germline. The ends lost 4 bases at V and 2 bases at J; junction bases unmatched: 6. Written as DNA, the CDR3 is TGTGCCAGCAGCCGTATAGACAGGGGAAACACTGAAGCTTTCTTT. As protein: CASSRIDRGNTEAFF.

CDR3 sequence reads: CASSFFTGINTEAFF. In DNA form, the CDR3 reads TGTGCCAGCAGCTTTTTTACAGGGATAAACACTGAAGCTTTCTTT. This chain uses TRBV5-6 with TRBJ1-1; TRBD1 is a possible D gene (6 bases). This CDR3 is 15 amino acids long. The V gene's germline CDR1 is SGHDT and CDR2 YYEEEE. V was cut by 2 bases and J by 2 bases, with 13 bases left in between.

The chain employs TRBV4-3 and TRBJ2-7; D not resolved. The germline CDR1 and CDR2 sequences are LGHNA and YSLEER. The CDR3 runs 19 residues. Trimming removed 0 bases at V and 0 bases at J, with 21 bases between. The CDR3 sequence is CASSQDPVGVQISSYEQYF. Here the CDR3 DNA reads TGCGCCAGCAGCCAAGATCCTGTAGGTGTACAGATTAGCTCCTACGAGCAGTACTTC.

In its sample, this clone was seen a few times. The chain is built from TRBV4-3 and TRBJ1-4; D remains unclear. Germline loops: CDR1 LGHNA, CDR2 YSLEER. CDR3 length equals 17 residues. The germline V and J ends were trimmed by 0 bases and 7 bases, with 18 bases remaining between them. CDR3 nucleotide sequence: TGCGCCAGCAGCCAAGATCATATGGTGGCAGGATTTGAAAAACTGTTTTTT. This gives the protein CASSQDHMVAGFEKLFF.

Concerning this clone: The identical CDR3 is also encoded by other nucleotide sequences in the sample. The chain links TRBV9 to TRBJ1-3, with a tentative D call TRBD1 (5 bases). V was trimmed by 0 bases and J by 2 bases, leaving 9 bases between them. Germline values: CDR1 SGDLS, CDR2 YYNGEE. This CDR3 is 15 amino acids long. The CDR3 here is CASSVGGVAGNTIYF. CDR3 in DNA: TGTGCCAGCAGCGTAGGGGGGGTGGCTGGAAACACCATATATTTT. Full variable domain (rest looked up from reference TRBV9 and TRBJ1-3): DSGVTQTPKHLITATGQRVTLRCSPRSGDLSVYWYQQSLDQGLQFLIQYYNGEERAKGNILERFSAQQFPDLHSELNLSSLELGDSALYFCASSVGGVAGNTIYFGEGSWLTVV.

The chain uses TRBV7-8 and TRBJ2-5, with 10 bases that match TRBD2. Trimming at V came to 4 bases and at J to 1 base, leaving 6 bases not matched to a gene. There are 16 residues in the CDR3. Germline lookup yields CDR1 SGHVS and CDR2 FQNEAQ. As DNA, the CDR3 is TGTGCCAGCAGCTCCGGAGTAGCGGGGGGCCAAGAGACCCAGTACTTC. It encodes CASSSGVAGGQETQYF.

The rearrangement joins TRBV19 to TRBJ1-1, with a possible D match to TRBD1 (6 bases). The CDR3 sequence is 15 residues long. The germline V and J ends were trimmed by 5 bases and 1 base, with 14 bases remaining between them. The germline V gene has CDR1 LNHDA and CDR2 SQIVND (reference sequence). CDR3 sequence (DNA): TGTGCCAGTAGTGCAAGACAGGTTTGGAACACTGAAGCTTTCTTT. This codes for CASSARQVWNTEAFF.

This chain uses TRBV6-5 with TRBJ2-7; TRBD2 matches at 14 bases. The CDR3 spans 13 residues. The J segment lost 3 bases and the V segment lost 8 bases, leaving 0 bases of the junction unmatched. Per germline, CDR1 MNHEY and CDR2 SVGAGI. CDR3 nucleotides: TGTGCCAGCGGGACTAGCGGGGGCTACGAGCAGTACTTC. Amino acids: CASGTSGGYEQYF.

The CDR3 DNA reads TGTGCCAGCAGCTTAGGGGGACAGGGGATCACTGAAGCTTTCTTT. Protein product: CASSLGGQGITEAFF. The genes are TRBV11-2 and TRBJ1-1; 10 bases fit TRBD1. The CDR3 has 15 amino acids. Germline trimming cut 1 base from V and 4 bases from J; bases unmatched to any gene: 3. The germline CDR1 and CDR2 sequences are SGHAT and FQNNGV.

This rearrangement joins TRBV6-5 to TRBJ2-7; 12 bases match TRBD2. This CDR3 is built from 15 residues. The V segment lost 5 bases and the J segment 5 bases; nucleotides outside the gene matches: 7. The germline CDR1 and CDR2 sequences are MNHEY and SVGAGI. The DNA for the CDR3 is TGTGCCAGCAGTCGCGGACTAGCGGGGACTAACGAGCAGTACTTC. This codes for CASSRGLAGTNEQYF.

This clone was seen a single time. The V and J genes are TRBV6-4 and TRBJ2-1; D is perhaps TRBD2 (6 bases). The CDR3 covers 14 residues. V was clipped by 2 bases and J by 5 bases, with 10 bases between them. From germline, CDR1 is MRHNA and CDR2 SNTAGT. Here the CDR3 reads CASSDTGDHNEQFF. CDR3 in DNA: TGTGCCAGCAGTGACACGGGGGACCACAATGAGCAGTTCTTC.

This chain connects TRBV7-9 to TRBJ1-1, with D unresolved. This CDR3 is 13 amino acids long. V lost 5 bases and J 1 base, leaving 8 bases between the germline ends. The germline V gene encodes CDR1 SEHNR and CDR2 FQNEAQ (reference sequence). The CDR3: CASSAPGNTEAFF. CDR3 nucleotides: TGTGCCAGCAGCGCGCCAGGGAACACTGAAGCTTTCTTT.

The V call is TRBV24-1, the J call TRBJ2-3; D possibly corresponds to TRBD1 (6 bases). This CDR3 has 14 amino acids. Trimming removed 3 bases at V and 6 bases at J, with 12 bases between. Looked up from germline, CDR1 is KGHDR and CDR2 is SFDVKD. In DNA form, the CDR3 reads TGTGCCACCAGTGATCCCAGGGGAACGGATACGCAGTATTTT. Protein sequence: CATSDPRGTDTQYF.

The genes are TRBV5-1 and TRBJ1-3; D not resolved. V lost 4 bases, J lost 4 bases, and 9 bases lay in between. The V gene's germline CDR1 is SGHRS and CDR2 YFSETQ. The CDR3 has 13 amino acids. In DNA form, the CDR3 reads TGCGCCAGCAGCATTACGACAGGAAACACCATATATTTT. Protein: CASSITTGNTIYF.

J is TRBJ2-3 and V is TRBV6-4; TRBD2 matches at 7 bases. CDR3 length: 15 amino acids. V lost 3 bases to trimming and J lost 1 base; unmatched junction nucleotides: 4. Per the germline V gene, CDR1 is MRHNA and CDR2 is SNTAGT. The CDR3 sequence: CASSEGSGGTDTQYF. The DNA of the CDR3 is TGTGCCAGCAGTGAGGGGAGCGGGGGCACAGATACGCAGTATTTT.

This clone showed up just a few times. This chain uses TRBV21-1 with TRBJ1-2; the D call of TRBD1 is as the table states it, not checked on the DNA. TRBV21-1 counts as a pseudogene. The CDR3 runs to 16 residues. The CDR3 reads CASSKSRDRGPYGYTF. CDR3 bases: TGTGCCAGCAGCAAAAGCCGGGACAGGGGCCCCTATGGCTACACCTTC.

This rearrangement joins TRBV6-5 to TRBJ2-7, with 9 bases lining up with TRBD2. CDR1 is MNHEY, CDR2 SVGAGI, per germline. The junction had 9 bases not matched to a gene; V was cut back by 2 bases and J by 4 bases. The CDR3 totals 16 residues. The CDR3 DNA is TGTGCCAGCAGTTACCGGAGGGCGGGGGGGCCATACGAGCAGTACTTC. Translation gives CASSYRRAGGPYEQYF.

In nucleotides, the CDR3 is TGTGCCAGTAGTAGGGTTAGCGGGGGAAAAGATACGCAGTATTTT. Translating it yields CASSRVSGGKDTQYF. This sequence joins TRBV19 and TRBJ2-3; 9 bases are a match to TRBD2. The CDR3 has 15 amino acids. Germline V lookup: CDR1 LNHDA, CDR2 SQIVND (reference sequence). V gave up 4 bases and J gave up 5 bases; unmatched junction bases: 7.

CDR3: CASSLEGLLQYTQYF. The CDR3 region has the DNA TGTGCCAGCAGTCTGGAGGGACTATTACAATATACGCAGTATTTT. The V and J genes are TRBV6-5 and TRBJ2-3, with 7 bases fitting TRBD2. This CDR3 has 15 residues. Germline V gene data show CDR1 as MNHEY and CDR2 as SVGAGI. V dropped 5 bases and J dropped 7; count of bases not matched to a gene: 12.

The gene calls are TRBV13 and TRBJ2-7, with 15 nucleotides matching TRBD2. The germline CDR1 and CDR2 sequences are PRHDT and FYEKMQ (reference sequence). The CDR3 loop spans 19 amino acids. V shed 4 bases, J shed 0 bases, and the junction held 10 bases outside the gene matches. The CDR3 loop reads CASSSKGLAGGPGSYEQYF. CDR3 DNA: TGTGCCAGCAGCTCCAAGGGACTAGCGGGGGGACCTGGCTCCTACGAGCAGTACTTC.

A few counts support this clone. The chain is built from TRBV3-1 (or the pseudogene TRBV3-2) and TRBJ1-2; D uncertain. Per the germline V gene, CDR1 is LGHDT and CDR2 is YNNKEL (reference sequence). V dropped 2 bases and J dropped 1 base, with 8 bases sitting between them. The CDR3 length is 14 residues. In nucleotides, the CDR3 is TGTGCCAGCAGCCAAAGTCGGGGTAACTATGGCTACACCTTC. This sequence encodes CASSQSRGNYGYTF.

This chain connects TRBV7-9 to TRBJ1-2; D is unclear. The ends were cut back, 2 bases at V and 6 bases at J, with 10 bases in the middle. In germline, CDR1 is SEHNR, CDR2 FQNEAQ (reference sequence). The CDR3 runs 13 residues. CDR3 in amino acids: CASSLPQENGYTF. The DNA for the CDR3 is TGTGCCAGCAGCTTACCCCAAGAGAATGGCTACACCTTC.

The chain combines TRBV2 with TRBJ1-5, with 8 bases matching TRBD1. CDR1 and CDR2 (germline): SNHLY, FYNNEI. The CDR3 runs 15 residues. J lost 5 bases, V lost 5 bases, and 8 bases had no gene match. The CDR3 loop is CASSRMDRAHQPQHF. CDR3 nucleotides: TGTGCCAGCAGTCGGATGGACAGGGCCCATCAGCCCCAGCATTTT.

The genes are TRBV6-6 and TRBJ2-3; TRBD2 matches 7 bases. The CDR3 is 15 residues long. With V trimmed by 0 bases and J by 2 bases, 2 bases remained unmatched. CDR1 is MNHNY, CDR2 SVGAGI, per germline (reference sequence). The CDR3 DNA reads TGTGCCAGCAGTTACTCGGGGACTAACACAGATACGCAGTATTTT. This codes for CASSYSGTNTDTQYF.